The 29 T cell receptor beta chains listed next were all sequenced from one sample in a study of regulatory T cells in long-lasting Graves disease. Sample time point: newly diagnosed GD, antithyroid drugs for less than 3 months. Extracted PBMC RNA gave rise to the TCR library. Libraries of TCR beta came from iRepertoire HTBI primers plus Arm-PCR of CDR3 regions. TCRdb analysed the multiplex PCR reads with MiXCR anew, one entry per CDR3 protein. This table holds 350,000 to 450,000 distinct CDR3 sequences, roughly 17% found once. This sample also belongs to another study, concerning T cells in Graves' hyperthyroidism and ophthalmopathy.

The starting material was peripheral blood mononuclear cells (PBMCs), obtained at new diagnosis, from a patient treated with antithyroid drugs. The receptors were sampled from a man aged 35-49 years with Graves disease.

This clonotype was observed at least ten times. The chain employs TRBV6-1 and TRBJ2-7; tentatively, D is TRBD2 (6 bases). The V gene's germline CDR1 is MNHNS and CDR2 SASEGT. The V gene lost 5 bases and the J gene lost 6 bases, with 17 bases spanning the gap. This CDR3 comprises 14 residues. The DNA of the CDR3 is TGTGCCAGCAGTCCCCGGAGGGGCCTTGGCGAGCAGTACTTC. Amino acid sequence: CASSPRRGLGEQYF.

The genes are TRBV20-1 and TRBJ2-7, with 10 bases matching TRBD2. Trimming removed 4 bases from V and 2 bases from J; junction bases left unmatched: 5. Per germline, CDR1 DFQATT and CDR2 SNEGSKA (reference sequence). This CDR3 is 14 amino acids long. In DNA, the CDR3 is TGCAGTGCTACTAGCGGGGGTAACACCTACGAGCAGTACTTC. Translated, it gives CSATSGGNTYEQYF.

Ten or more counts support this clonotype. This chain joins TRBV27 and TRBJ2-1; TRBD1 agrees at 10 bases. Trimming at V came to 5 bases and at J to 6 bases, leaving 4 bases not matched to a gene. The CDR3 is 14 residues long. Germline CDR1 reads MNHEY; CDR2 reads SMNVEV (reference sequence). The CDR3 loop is CASSPGTGVNEQFF. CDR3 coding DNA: TGTGCCAGCAGTCCCGGGACAGGGGTCAATGAGCAGTTCTTC.

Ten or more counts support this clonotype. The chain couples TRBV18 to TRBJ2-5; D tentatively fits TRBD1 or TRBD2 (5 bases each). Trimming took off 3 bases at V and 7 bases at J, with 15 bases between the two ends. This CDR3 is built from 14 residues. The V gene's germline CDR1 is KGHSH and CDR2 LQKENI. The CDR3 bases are TGTGCCAGCTCACCCCCGGGACCCCAGGGGACCCAGTACTTC. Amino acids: CASSPPGPQGTQYF.

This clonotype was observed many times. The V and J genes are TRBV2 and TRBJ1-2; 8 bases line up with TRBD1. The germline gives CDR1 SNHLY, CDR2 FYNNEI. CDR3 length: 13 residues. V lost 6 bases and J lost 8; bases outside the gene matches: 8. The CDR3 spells CASRGETGEGYTF. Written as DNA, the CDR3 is TGTGCCAGCAGAGGGGAGACAGGGGAGGGCTACACCTTC.

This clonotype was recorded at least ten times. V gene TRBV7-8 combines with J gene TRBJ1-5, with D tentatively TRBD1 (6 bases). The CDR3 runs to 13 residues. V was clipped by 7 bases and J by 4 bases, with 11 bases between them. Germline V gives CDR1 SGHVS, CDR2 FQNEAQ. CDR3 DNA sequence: TGTGCCAGCACCAAGGGGGGAAATCAGCCCCAGCATTTT. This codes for CASTKGGNQPQHF.

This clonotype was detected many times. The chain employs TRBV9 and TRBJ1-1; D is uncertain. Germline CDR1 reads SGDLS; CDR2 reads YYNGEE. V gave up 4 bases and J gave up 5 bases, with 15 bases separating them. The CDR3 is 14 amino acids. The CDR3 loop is CASSLLEGGTEAFF. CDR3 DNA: TGTGCCAGCAGCCTCTTGGAGGGCGGGACTGAAGCTTTCTTT.

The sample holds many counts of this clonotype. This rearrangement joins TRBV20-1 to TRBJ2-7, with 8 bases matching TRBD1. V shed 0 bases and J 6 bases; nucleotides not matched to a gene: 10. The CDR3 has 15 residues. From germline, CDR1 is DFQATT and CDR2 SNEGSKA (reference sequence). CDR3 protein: CSARDFGQGFSEQYF. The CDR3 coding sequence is TGCAGTGCTAGAGACTTCGGACAGGGCTTTAGCGAGCAGTACTTC.

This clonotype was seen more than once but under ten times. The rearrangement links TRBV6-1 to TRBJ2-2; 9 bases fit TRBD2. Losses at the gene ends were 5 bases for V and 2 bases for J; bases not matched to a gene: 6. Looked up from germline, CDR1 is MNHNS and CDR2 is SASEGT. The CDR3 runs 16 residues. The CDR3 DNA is TGTGCCAGCAGTATCCTAGCGGGGCTCAACACCGGGGAGCTGTTTTTT. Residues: CASSILAGLNTGELFF.

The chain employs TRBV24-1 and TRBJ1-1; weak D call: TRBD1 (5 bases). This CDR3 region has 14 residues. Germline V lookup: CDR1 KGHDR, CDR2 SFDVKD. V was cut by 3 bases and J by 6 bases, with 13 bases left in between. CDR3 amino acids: CATSDGSGVPEAFF. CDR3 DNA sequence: TGTGCCACCAGTGATGGGTCGGGGGTACCTGAAGCTTTCTTT.

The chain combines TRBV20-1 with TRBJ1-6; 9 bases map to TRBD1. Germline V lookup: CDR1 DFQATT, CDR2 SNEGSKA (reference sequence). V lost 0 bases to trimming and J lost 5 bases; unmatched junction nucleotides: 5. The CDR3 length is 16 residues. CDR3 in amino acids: CSARDQRQGDNSPLHF. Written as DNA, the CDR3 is TGCAGTGCTAGAGATCAGAGACAGGGGGATAATTCACCCCTCCACTTT.

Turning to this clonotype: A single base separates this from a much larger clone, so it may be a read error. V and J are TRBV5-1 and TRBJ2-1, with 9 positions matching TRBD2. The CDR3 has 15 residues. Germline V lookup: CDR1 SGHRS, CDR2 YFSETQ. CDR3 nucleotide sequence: TGCACCAGCAGCGGAACTAGCGGGCCATACAATGAGCAGTTCTTC. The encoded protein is CTSSGTSGPYNEQFF.

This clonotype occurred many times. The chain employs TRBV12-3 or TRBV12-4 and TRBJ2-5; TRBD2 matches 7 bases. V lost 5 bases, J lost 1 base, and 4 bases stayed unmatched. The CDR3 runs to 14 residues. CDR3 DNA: TGTGCCAGCAGTCCTAGCGGTATCCAAGAGACCCAGTACTTC. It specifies CASSPSGIQETQYF.

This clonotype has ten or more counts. This CDR3 is CASSIFLAGAYEQYF. CDR3 DNA: TGTGCCAGTAGTATCTTCCTGGCCGGGGCTTACGAGCAGTACTTC. The chain joins TRBV19 to TRBJ2-7, with D tentatively TRBD1 or TRBD2 (5 bases each). Germline V CDR1 and CDR2: LNHDA, SQIVND (reference sequence). The CDR3 sequence is 15 residues long. Between the trimmed V and J ends, which lost 3 bases and 4 bases, there was a span of 16 bases.

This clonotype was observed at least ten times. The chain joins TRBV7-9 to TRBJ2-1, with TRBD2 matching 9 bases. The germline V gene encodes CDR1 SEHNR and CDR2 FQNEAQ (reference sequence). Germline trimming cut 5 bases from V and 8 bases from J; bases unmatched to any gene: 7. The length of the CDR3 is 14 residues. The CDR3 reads CASSISGGIDEQFF. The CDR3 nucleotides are TGTGCCAGCAGCATCAGCGGGGGGATCGATGAGCAGTTCTTC.

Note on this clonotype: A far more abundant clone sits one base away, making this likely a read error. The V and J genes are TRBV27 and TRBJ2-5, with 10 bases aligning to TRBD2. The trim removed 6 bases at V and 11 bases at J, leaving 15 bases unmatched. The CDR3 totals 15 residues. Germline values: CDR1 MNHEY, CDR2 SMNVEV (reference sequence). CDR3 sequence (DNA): TGTGCCAGCAGAATGAATAGCGGGGGGCTACTGGTGCAGTACTTC. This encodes CASRMNSGGLLVQYF.

For the CDR3, the DNA is TGCAGTGCTCCCCGGACGGGGTTGAACACTGAAGCTTTCTTT. It specifies CSAPRTGLNTEAFF. V usage is TRBV20-1 and J usage is TRBJ1-1; D is ambiguous. V was trimmed by 5 bases and J by 0 bases, leaving 13 bases between them. CDR1 and CDR2 from the germline V gene are DFQATT and SNEGSKA (reference sequence). This CDR3 is 14 amino acids long.

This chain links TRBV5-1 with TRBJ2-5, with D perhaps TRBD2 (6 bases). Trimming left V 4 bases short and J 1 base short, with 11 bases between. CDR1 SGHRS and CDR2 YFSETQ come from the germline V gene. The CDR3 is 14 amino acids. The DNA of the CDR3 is TGCGCCAGCAGCACCCCGGGACTCCAAGAGACCCAGTACTTC. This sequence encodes CASSTPGLQETQYF.

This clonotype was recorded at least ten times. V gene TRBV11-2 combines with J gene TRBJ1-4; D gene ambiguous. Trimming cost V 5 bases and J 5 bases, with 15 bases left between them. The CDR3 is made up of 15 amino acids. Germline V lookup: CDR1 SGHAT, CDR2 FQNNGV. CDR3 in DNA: TGTGCCAGCAGCAAACTACAGAGAAGGAATGAAAAACTGTTTTTT. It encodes CASSKLQRRNEKLFF. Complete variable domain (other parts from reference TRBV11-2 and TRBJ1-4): EAGVAQSPRYKIIEKRQSVAFWCNPISGHATLYWYQQILGQGPKLLIQFQNNGVVDDSQLPKDRFSAERLKGVDSTLKIQPAKLEDSAVYLCASSKLQRRNEKLFFGSGTQLSVL.

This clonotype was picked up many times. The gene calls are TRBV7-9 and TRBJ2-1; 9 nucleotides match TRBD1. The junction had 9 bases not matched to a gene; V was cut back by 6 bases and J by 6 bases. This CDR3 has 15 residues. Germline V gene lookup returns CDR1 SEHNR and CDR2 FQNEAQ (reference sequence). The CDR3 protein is CASRGRTGDPNEQFF. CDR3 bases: TGTGCCAGCAGGGGCCGGACAGGGGACCCCAATGAGCAGTTCTTC.

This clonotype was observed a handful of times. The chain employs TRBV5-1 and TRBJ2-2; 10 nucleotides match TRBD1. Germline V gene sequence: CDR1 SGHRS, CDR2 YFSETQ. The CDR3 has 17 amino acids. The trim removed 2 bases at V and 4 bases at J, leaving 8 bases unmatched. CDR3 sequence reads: CASSFSGTGAITGELFF. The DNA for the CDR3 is TGCGCCAGCAGCTTTTCCGGGACAGGGGCCATCACCGGGGAGCTGTTTTTT.

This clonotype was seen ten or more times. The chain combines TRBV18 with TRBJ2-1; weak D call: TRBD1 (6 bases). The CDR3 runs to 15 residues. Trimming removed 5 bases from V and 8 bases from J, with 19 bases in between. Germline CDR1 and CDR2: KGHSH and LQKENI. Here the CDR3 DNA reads TGTGCCAGCTCAAGTACAGGGTCCGAATTAGATGAGCAGTTCTTC. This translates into CASSSTGSELDEQFF.

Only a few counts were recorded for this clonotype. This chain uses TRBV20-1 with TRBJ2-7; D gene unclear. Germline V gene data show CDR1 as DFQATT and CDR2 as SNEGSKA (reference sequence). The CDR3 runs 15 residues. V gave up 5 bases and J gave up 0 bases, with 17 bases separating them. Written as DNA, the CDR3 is TGCAGTGCTCGTGTGCGTACCCTAAGCTCCTACGAGCAGTACTTC. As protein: CSARVRTLSSYEQYF.

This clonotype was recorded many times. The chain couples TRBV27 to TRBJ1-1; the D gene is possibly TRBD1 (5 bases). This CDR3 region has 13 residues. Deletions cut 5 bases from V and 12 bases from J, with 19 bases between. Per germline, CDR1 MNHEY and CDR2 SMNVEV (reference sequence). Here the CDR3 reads CASSRGTEAITFF. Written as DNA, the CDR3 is TGTGCCAGCAGTCGAGGGACCGAGGCTATAACTTTCTTT.

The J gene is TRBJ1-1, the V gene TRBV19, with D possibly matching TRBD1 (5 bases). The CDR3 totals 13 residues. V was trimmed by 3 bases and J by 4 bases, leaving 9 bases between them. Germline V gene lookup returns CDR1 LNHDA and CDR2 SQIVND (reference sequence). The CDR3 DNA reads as TGTGCCAGTAGTATTTGGGGCGGCACTGAAGCTTTCTTT. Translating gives CASSIWGGTEAFF.

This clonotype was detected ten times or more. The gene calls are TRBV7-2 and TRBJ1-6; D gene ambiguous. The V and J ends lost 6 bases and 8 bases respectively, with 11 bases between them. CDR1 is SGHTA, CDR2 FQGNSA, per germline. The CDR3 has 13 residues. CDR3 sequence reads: CASSFKPDSPLHF. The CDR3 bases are TGTGCCAGCAGTTTTAAACCCGATTCACCCCTCCACTTT.

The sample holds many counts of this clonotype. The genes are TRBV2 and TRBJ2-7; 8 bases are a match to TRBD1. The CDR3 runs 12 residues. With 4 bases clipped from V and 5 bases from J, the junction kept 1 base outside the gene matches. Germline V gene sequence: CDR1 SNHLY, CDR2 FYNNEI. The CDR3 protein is CASSGQGNEQYF. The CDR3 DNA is TGTGCCAGCAGTGGACAGGGGAACGAGCAGTACTTC.

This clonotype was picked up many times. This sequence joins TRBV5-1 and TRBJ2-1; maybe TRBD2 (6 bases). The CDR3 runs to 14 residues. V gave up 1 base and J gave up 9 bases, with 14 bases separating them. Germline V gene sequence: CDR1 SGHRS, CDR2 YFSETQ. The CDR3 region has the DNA TGCGCCAGCAGCTTGAGGAGGGCGCAGGGTGAGCAGTTCTTC. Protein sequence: CASSLRRAQGEQFF.

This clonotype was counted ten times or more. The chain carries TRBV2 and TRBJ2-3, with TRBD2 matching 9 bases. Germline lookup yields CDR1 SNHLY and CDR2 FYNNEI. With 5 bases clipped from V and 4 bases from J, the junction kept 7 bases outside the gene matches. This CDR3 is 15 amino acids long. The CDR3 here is CASSPILAGADTQYF. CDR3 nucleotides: TGTGCCAGCAGTCCGATACTAGCGGGCGCAGATACGCAGTATTTT.